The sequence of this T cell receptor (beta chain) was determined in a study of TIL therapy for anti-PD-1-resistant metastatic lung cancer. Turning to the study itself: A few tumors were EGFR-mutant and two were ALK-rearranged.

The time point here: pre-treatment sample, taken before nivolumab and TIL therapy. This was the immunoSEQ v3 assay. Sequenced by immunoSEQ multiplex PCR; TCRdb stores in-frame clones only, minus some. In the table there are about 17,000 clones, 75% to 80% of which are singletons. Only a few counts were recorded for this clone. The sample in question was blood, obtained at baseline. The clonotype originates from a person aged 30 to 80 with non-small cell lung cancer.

CDR3 sequence reads: CASSQDPHGQGETYEQYF. The CDR3 region has the DNA TGCGCCAGCAGCCAAGATCCCCATGGACAGGGAGAGACCTACGAGCAGTACTTC. This chain links TRBV4-3 with TRBJ2-7, with 8 positions matching TRBD1. Germline V gives CDR1 LGHNA, CDR2 YSLEER. The CDR3 spans 18 residues. Losses at the gene ends were 0 bases for V and 2 bases for J; bases not matched to a gene: 12.